This T cell receptor (beta chain) was retrieved from a study of OX40 agonist ivuxolimab in advanced cancers. Background on the study: Of mixed ages from 23 to 79 and averaging about 60 years, the group was 65% to 85% male.

The CDR3 is 17 amino acids. V was clipped by 8 bases and J by 6 bases; unmatched bases: 16. CDR1 is MDHEN and CDR2 is SYDVKM in the germline V gene. Only in-frame clones appear in the TCRdb table, and some are missing; sequencing was by immunoSEQ multiplex PCR. The sample has tens of thousands of clones, nearly 85% seen once. V gene TRBV28 combines with J gene TRBJ1-6; 7 nucleotides line up with TRBD1. The sample was CD4+ or CD8+ T cells sorted from blood, taken in a trial of the OX40 agonist ivuxolimab. The receptor's source is an adult with an advanced solid tumor such as melanoma, head and neck, liver or kidney cancer. In DNA form, the CDR3 reads TGTGCCAGCCCCCACCCTTTTCCGACAGGGATTAATTCACCCCTCCACTTT. Protein product: CASPHPFPTGINSPLHF. The full variable domain, rest sourced from reference TRBV28 and TRBJ1-6, is DVKVTQSSRYLVKRTGEKVFLECVQDMDHENMFWYRQDPGLGLRLIYFSYDVKMKEKGDIPEGYSVSREKKERFSLILESASTNQTSMYLCASPHPFPTGINSPLHFGNGTRLTVT.